A single T cell receptor beta chain is shown here with its context. The data were taken from a study of control samples from healthy donors and cancer patients. From germline, CDR1 is ENHRY and CDR2 SYGVKD. V was clipped by 0 bases and J by 1 base; unmatched bases: 12. CDR3 length: 19 amino acids. TCRdb's copy holds only in-frame clones and misses some; the assay was immunoSEQ multiplex PCR. This sample has around 170,000 clones, with just over 90% found just once. This TCR was sampled from a man between 25 and 39 years old in good health. This chain connects TRBV10-3 to TRBJ1-1; 9 bases map to TRBD1. Sequencing input: blood. In DNA form, the CDR3 reads TGTGCCATCAGTGAGTCTCGGGGGACAGGGTGGTTGAAGAACACTGAAGCTTTCTTT. This sequence encodes CAISESRGTGWLKNTEAFF.